What follows are 13 T cell receptor beta chains derived from one specimen sequenced in a study of vaccination effects on CD4 cells after COVID-19. No cognate antigen is known for these TCRs. After expansion with viral peptide pools in the ViraFEST assay, antigen-specific CD4+ T cells were sequenced. Upon completion of about eleven days in culture, CD4+ T cells were isolated. The cohort was immunized with two doses of either the BNT162b2 or mRNA-1273 vaccine. Some clones are missing from TCRdb's copy, which holds only in-frame ones; the method was immunoSEQ multiplex PCR. The sample contains around 69,000 clones, around 74% of which appear only once. The source was CD4+ T cells from PBMCs cultured with HCoV-229E spike peptides, collected after COVID-19 vaccination. All receptors derive from a human donor who received a COVID-19 vaccine.

The chain carries TRBV19 and TRBJ1-1; 9 nucleotides align to TRBD1. CDR3 length equals 16 residues. V lost 3 bases to trimming and J lost 4 bases; unmatched junction nucleotides: 9. Germline values: CDR1 LNHDA, CDR2 SQIVND (reference sequence). The CDR3: CASSISIGQGSTEAFF. In nucleotides, the CDR3 is TGTGCCAGTAGTATTTCCATAGGACAGGGGTCCACTGAAGCTTTCTTT.

Comment on this clone: The germline gene is not matched at one end of the junction; a read error may be the cause. The genes are TRBV2 and TRBJ2-2; TRBD2 matches at 7 bases. From germline, CDR1 is SNHLY and CDR2 FYNNEI. The CDR3 consists of 16 residues. This CDR3 reads CASSEFPGTNNGELFF. The DNA of the CDR3 is TGTGCCAGCAGTGAATTCCCCGGGACTAACAACGGGGAGCTGTTTTTT.

J is TRBJ1-3 and V is TRBV18, with 12 bases fitting TRBD1. V was clipped by 4 bases and J by 6 bases; unmatched bases: 13. The germline CDR1 and CDR2 sequences are KGHSH and LQKENI. The length of the CDR3 is 18 residues. The CDR3 protein is CASSRGQGASGLLNTIYF. In DNA, the CDR3 is TGTGCCAGCTCACGGGGACAGGGGGCCTCGGGACTTCTAAACACCATATATTTT.

This chain links TRBV6-5 with TRBJ1-2; D uncertain. Germline V lookup: CDR1 MNHEY, CDR2 SVGAGI. This CDR3 comprises 14 residues. V lost 4 bases and J 4 bases, leaving 13 bases between the germline ends. The CDR3: CASSLDRSAYGYTF. The CDR3 bases are TGTGCCAGCAGTTTAGACCGAAGCGCCTATGGCTACACCTTC.

This chain joins TRBV6-5 and TRBJ1-2; no clear D. The ends were cut back, 5 bases at V and 0 bases at J, with 10 bases in the middle. This CDR3 has 14 amino acids. From germline, CDR1 is MNHEY and CDR2 SVGAGI. CDR3 sequence reads: CASSNGLSNYGYTF. As DNA, the CDR3 is TGTGCCAGCAGTAACGGACTCTCTAACTATGGCTACACCTTC.

This clone was recorded a few times. The J gene is TRBJ2-7, the V gene TRBV2; 7 bases fit TRBD1. The ends lost 6 bases at V and 2 bases at J; junction bases unmatched: 7. The V gene's germline CDR1 is SNHLY and CDR2 FYNNEI. The CDR3 extends over 14 amino acids. The CDR3 region has the DNA TGTGCCAGCAGGTACCGGGACAGTCCCTACGAGCAGTACGTC. Its protein is CASRYRDSPYEQYV.

This clone has more than one count but fewer than ten. V and J are TRBV6-6 and TRBJ2-1; 14 nucleotides line up with TRBD2. Germline V gene sequence: CDR1 MNHNY, CDR2 SVGAGI (reference sequence). V lost 4 bases, J lost 10 bases, and 6 bases stayed unmatched. The length of the CDR3 is 15 residues. The CDR3, as DNA: TGTGCCAGCAGTTCGACTAGCGGGGGGGCCGAAGAGCAGTTCTTC. Translated: CASSSTSGGAEEQFF.

The rearrangement uses TRBV7-3 and TRBJ1-5; 7 bases match TRBD1. Germline assignment: CDR1 SGHTA and CDR2 FQGTGA. The CDR3 sequence is 15 residues long. Unmatched junction bases numbered 6, after V lost 4 bases and J lost 3 bases. This CDR3 is CASSSQDRNNQPQHF. The CDR3 DNA follows: TGTGCCAGCAGCTCCCAGGACAGGAACAATCAGCCCCAGCATTTT.

The rearrangement links TRBV5-1 to TRBJ2-5, with 7 bases lining up with TRBD1. The CDR3 contains 14 residues. With 0 bases clipped from V and 5 bases from J, the junction kept 4 bases outside the gene matches. CDR1 SGHRS and CDR2 YFSETQ come from the germline V gene. CDR3 bases: TGCGCCAGCAGCTTGGGCACAGGGGAGGAGACCCAGTACTTC. Protein: CASSLGTGEETQYF.

The chain recombines TRBV7-3 with TRBJ2-2; 9 bases agree with TRBD2. The junction had 7 bases not matched to a gene; V was cut back by 5 bases and J by 6 bases. Germline V gene data show CDR1 as SGHTA and CDR2 as FQGTGA. The CDR3 is made up of 15 amino acids. Written as DNA, the CDR3 is TGTGCCAGCAGCCGACCGGGACTAGCCCCCGGGGAGCTGTTTTTT. Protein: CASSRPGLAPGELFF.

V and J are TRBV15 and TRBJ2-1; tentatively, D is TRBD1 or TRBD2 (5 bases each). The CDR3 is 15 residues long. Germline loops: CDR1 LNHNV, CDR2 YYDKDF (reference sequence). Trimming removed 5 bases from V and 9 bases from J, with 20 bases in between. CDR3 residues: CATSFILLGDGEQFF. For the CDR3, the DNA is TGTGCCACCAGCTTTATACTTCTCGGGGACGGTGAGCAGTTCTTC.

This clone was seen a single time. The V call is TRBV6-5, the J call TRBJ2-3; 7 nucleotides align to TRBD1. CDR1 and CDR2 from the germline V gene are MNHEY and SVGAGI. J was trimmed by 1 base and V by 10 bases; bases with no gene match: 8. The CDR3 spans 14 residues. The CDR3 spells CATHRGPGTDTQYF. The CDR3 DNA follows: TGTGCCACCCACAGGGGTCCTGGCACAGATACGCAGTATTTT.

V and J are TRBV2 and TRBJ1-2; D call uncertain. V shed 8 bases and J shed 8 bases, with 24 bases lying between them. Germline CDR1 reads SNHLY; CDR2 reads FYNNEI. The CDR3 length is 15 residues. The CDR3 DNA follows: TGTGCCAGCCGATCCCTTTGGCAGGCTGTGGACGGCTACACCTTC. Its protein product is CASRSLWQAVDGYTF.